This T cell receptor (beta chain) was profiled in a study of chemoradiotherapy in HPV16-positive cancers. Points from the study as a whole: Candidate HPV-specific clones and E7-related TCR motifs grew in tumor during treatment. Functional assays defining HPV-specific T cells used only two HPV16-positive patients.

The CDR3 spans 14 residues. The ends lost 0 bases at V and 3 bases at J; junction bases unmatched: 2. Per germline, CDR1 KGHSH and CDR2 LQKENI. Samples were taken several times over chemoradiotherapy. This clone appeared once. The antigen remains unidentified. Clones were sequenced by immunoSEQ multiplex PCR, and TCRdb holds only the in-frame ones, with some missing. The sample contains 45,000 to 60,000 clones, roughly 90% of which appear only once. The source material was blood, sampled from a patient who underwent chemoradiotherapy. The J gene is TRBJ2-7, the V gene TRBV18; 7 nucleotides match TRBD1. The origin of this receptor is a human donor with HPV-associated anogenital cancer. The CDR3: CASSPPAGGYEQYF. CDR3 bases: TGTGCCAGCTCACCACCGGCAGGGGGCTACGAGCAGTACTTC.